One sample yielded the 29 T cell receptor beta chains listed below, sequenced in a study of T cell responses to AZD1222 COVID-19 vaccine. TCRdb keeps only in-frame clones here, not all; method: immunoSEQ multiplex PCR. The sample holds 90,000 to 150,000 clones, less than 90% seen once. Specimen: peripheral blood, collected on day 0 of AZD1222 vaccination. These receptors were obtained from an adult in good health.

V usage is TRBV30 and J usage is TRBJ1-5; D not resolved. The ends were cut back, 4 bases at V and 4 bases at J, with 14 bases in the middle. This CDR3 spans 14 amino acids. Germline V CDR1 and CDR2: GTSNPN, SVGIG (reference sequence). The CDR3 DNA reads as TGTGCCTGGAACCCGGGAGGTAGGAATCAGCCCCAGCATTTT. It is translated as CAWNPGGRNQPQHF. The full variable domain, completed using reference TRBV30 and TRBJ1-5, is SQTIHQWPATLVQPVGSPLSLECTVEGTSNPNLYWYRQAAGRGLQLLFYSVGIGQISSEVPQNLSASRPQDRQFILSSKKLLLSDSGFYLCAWNPGGRNQPQHFGDGTRLSIL.

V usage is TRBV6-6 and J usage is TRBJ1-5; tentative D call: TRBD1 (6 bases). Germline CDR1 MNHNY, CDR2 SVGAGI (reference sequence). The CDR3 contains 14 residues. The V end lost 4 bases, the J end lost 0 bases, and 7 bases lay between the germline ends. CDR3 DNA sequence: TGTGCCAGCAGTTCGACAGGTAGCAATCAGCCCCAGCATTTT. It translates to CASSSTGSNQPQHF.

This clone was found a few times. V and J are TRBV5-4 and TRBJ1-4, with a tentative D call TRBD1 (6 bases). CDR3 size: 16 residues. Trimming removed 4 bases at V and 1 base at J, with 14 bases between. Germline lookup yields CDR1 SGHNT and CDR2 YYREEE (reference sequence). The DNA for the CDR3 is TGTGCCAGCAGCCCGGAGGGGGGTGTAACTAATGAAAAACTGTTTTTT. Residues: CASSPEGGVTNEKLFF.

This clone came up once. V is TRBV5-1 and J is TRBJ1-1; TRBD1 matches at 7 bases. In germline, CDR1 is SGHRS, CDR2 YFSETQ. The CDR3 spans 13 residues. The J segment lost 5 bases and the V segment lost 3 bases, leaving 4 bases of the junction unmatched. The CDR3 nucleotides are TGCGCCAGCAGCTCTCAGGGGGGGACTGAAGCTTTCTTT. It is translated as CASSSQGGTEAFF.

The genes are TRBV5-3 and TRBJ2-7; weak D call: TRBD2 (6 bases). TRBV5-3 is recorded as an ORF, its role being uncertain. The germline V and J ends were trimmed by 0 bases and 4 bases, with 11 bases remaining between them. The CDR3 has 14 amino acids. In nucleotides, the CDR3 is TGTGCCAGAAGCTTGGGGAGCGGGCGTTACGAGCAGTACTTC. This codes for CARSLGSGRYEQYF.

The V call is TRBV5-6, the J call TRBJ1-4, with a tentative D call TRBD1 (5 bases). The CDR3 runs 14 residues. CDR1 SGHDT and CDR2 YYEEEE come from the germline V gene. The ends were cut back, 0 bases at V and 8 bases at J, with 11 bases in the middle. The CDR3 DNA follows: TGTGCCAGCAGCTTGGTAGGGGTGGGCGAAAAACTGTTTTTT. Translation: CASSLVGVGEKLFF. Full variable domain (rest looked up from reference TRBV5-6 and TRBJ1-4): DAGVTQSPTHLIKTRGQQVTLRCSPKSGHDTVSWYQQALGQGPQFIFQYYEEEERQRGNFPDRFSGHQFPNYSSELNVNALLLGDSALYLCASSLVGVGEKLFFGSGTQLSVL.

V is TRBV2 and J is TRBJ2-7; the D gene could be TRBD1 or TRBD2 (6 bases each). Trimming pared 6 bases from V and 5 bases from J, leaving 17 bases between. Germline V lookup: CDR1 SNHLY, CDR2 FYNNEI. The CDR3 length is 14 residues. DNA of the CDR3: TGTGCCAGCAGCGTAACAGGGAGGCTCGACGAGCAGTACTTC. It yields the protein CASSVTGRLDEQYF.

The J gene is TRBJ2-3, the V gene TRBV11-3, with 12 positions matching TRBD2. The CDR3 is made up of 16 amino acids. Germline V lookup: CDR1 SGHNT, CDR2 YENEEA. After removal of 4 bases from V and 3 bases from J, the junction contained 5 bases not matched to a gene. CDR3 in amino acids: CASSSRLAGETDTQYF. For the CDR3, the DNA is TGTGCCAGCAGCTCCAGACTAGCGGGAGAGACAGATACGCAGTATTTT.

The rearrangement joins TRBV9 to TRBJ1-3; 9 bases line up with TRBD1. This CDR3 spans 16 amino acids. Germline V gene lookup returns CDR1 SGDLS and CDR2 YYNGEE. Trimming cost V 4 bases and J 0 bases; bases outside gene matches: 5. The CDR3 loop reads CASSSGQGYSGNTIYF. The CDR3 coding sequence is TGTGCCAGCAGCTCGGGACAGGGTTACTCTGGAAACACCATATATTTT.

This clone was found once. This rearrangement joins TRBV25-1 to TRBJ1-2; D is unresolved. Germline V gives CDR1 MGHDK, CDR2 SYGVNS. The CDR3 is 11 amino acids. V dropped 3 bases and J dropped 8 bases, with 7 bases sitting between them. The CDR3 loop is CASSEGWGYTF. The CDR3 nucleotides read TGTGCCAGCAGTGAGGGGTGGGGCTACACCTTC.

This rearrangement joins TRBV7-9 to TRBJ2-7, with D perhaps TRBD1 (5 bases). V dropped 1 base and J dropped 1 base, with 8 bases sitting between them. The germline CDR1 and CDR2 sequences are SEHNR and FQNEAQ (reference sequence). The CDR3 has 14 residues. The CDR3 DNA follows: TGTGCCAGCAGCTTAGATCCAGGGTCCTACGAGCAGTACTTC. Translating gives CASSLDPGSYEQYF.

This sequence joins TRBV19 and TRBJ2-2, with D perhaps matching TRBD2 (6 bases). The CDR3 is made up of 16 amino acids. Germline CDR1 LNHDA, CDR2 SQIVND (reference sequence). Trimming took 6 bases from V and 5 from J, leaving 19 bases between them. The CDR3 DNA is TGTGCCAGTAGCCCGTTATTGGGAGGTGGGACCGGGGAGCTGTTTTTT. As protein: CASSPLLGGGTGELFF.

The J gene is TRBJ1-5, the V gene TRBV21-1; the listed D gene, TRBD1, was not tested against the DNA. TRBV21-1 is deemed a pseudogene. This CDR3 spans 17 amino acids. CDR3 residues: CASSLPLVTGELRPQHF. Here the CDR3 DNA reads TGTGCCAGCAGCCTCCCCTTAGTTACAGGGGAATTGCGGCCCCAGCATTTT.

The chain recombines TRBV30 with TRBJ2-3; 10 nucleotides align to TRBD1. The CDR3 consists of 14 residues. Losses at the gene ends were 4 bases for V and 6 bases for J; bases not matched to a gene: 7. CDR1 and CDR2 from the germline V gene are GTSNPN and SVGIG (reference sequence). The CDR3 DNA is TGTGCCTGGAACCAGGACAGGGGGGGGGATACGCAGTATTTT. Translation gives CAWNQDRGGDTQYF.

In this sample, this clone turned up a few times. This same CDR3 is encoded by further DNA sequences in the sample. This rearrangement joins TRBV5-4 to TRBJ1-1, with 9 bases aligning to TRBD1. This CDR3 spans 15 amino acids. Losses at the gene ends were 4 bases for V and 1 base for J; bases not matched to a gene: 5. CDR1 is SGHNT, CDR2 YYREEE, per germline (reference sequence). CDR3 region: CASSPGQGGNTEAFF. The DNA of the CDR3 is TGTGCCAGCAGCCCGGGACAGGGAGGGAACACTGAAGCTTTCTTT.

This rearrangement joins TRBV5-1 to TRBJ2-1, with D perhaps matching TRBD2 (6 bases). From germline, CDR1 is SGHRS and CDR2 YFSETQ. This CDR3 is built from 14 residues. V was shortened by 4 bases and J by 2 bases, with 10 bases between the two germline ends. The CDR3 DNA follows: TGCGCCAGCAGCAAGGAGGGCCCCTACAATGAGCAGTTCTTC. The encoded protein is CASSKEGPYNEQFF. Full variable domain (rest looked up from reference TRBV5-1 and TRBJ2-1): KAGVTQTPRYLIKTRGQQVTLSCSPISGHRSVSWYQQTPGQGLQFLFEYFSETQRNKGNFPGRFSGRQFSNSRSEMNVSTLELGDSALYLCASSKEGPYNEQFFGPGTRLTVL.

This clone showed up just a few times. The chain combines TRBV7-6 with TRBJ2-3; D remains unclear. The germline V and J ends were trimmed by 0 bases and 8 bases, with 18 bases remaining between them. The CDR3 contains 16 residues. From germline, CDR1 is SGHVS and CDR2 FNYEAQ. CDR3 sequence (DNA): TGTGCCAGCAGCTTAGCAGGCGGCTCCTCACACGCTACGCAGTATTTT. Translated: CASSLAGGSSHATQYF. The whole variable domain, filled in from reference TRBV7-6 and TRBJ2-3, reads GAGVSQSPRYKVTKRGQDVALRCDPISGHVSLYWYRQALGQGPEFLTYFNYEAQQDKSGLPNDRFSAERPEGSISTLTIQRTEQRDSAMYRCASSLAGGSSHATQYFGPGTRLTVL.

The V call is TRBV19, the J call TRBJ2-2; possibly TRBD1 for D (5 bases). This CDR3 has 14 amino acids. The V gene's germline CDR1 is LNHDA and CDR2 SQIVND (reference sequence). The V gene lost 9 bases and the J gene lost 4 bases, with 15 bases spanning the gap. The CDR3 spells CASRGHGATGELFF. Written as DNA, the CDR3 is TGTGCCAGCCGAGGACATGGGGCCACCGGGGAGCTGTTTTTT.

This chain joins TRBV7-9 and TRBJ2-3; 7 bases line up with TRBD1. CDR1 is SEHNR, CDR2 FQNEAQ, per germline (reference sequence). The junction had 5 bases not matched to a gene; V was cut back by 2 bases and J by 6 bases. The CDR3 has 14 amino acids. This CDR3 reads CASSLSLTGDTQYF. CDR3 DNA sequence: TGTGCCAGCAGCTTATCTTTGACAGGGGATACGCAGTATTTT.

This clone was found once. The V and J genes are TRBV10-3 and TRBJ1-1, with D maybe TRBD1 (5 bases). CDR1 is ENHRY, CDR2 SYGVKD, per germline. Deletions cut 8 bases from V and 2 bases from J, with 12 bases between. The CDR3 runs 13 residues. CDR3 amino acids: CAIAGEPNTEAFF. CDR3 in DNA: TGTGCCATCGCGGGGGAGCCTAACACTGAAGCTTTCTTT.

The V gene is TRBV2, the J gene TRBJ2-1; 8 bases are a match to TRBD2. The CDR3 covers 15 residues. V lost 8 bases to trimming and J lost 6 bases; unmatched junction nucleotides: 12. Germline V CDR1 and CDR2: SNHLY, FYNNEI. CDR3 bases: TGTGCCAGCCTTTACGGGAGGGGACTTCGCAATGAGCAGTTCTTC. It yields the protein CASLYGRGLRNEQFF.

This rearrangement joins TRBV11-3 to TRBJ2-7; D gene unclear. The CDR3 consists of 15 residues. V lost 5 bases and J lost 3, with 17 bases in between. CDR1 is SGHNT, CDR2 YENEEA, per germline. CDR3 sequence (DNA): TGTGCCAGCAGCCTCACCCCCCAGGACGGCTACGAGCAGTACTTC. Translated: CASSLTPQDGYEQYF.

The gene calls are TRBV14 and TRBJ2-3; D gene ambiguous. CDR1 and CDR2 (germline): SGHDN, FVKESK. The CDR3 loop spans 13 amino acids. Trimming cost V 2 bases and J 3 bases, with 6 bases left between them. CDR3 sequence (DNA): TGTGCCAGCAGCCAAATCGGGACAGATACGCAGTATTTT. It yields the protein CASSQIGTDTQYF.

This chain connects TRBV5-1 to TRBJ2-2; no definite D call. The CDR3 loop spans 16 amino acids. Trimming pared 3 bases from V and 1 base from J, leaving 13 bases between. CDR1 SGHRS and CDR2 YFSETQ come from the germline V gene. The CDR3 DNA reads TGCGCCAGCAGCTCAATACCGACGGGGAACACCGGGGAGCTGTTTTTT. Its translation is CASSSIPTGNTGELFF. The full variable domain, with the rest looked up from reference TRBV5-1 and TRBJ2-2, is KAGVTQTPRYLIKTRGQQVTLSCSPISGHRSVSWYQQTPGQGLQFLFEYFSETQRNKGNFPGRFSGRQFSNSRSEMNVSTLELGDSALYLCASSSIPTGNTGELFFGEGSRLTVL.

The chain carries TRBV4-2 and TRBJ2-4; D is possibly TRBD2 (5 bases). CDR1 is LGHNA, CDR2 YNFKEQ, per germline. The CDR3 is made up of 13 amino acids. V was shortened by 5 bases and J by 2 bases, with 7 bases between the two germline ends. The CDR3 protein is CASSTRTKNIQYF. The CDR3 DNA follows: TGTGCCAGCAGCACTAGAACCAAAAACATTCAGTACTTC.

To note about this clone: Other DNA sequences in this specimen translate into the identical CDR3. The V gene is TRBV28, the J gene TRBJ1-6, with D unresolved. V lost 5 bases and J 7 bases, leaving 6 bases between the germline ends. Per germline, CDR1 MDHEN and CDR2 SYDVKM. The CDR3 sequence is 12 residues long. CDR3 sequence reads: CASSPGNSPLHF. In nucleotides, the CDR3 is TGTGCCAGCAGTCCCGGAAATTCACCCCTCCACTTT.

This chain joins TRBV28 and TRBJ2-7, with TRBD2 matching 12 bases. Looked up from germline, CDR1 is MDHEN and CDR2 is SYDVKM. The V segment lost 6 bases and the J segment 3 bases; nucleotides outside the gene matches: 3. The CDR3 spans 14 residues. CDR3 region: CASSLGLAGYEQYF. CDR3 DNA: TGTGCCAGCAGCCTGGGACTAGCGGGCTACGAGCAGTACTTC.

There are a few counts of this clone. CDR3 region: CSVGGGDRRGEQFF. CDR3 bases: TGCAGCGTTGGAGGGGGGGATAGGCGGGGCGAGCAGTTCTTC. The chain links TRBV29-1 to TRBJ2-1, with D perhaps TRBD2 (7 bases). Trimming shortened V by 4 bases and J by 10 bases, and 20 bases separated the two germline ends. CDR1 is SQVTM and CDR2 is ANQGSEA in the germline V gene. This CDR3 region has 14 residues.

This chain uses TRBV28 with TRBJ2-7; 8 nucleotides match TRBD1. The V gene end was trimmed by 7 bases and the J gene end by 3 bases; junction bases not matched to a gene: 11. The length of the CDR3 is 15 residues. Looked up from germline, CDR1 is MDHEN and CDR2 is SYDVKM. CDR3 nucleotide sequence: TGTGCCAGCAAGGCAGGGGGCGCCGCTAACTACGAGCAGTACTTC. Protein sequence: CASKAGGAANYEQYF.